The clone carrying this TCR beta chain was seen more than once but under ten times. Its target is unknown. The PCR contained 60 Vbeta and 13 Jbeta primers. The protocol was immunoSEQ multiplex PCR, while the TCRdb copy is restricted to in-frame clones and leaves out a portion. This sample has 150,000 to 200,000 clones, with more than 70% found just once. These data come from a study of cytomegalovirus exposure and HLA in healthy donors. Study overall: Earlier findings included some 120 million unique TCR beta sequences obtained from about 179 million T cells.

V lost 1 base, J lost 5 bases, and 11 bases lay in between. This CDR3 comprises 15 residues. The V gene's germline CDR1 is SGHNT and CDR2 YENEEA. Overall study findings and caveats: It was taken for granted in presence/absence analyses that sequencing depth across donors was roughly uniform. The study labeled approximately 150 TCR beta chains cytomegalovirus-associated. A highly shared variant cluster was judged a likely technical artifact.

The TCR comes from a woman between 40 and 55 years old in good health and CMV-seronegative. Sequenced input: PBMCs. The J gene is TRBJ2-2, the V gene TRBV11-3; the D is unclear. The CDR3 DNA follows: TGTGCCAGCAGCTTAGGATCAGGCTTGACCGGGGAGCTGTTTTTT. This codes for CASSLGSGLTGELFF.